One TCR beta chain is described in this entry. This entry comes from a study of control samples from healthy donors and cancer patients. The protocol was immunoSEQ multiplex PCR, while the TCRdb copy is restricted to in-frame clones and leaves out a portion. This sample has over 100,000 clones, with 90% found just once. V was pared by 3 bases and J by 7 bases, with 18 bases between. This CDR3 spans 15 amino acids. Germline lookup yields CDR1 DFQATT and CDR2 SNEGSKA (reference sequence). The TCR sequence derives from a man aged 35-49 years in good health. The sample comprised blood. The chain combines TRBV20-1 with TRBJ1-4, with D possibly being TRBD1 (6 bases). This CDR3 is CSASDRGGPGEKLFF. CDR3 coding DNA: TGCAGTGCTAGTGATCGGGGGGGCCCGGGTGAAAAACTGTTTTTT.